One and the same sample provided the 8 T cell receptor beta chains below, sequenced in a study of shared clonotypes between healthy human individuals. Some clones are missing from TCRdb's copy, which holds only in-frame ones; the method was immunoSEQ multiplex PCR. The table has hundreds of thousands of clones, around 92% seen once. Naive CD8 isolation took CD45RO-negative cells positively selected for CCR7 and excluded terminally differentiated effector memory CD45RA+ cells. Sequenced: naive CD8+ T cells sorted from blood. These receptors originate from a young man in good health.

The chain combines TRBV15 with TRBJ2-1, with 9 bases aligning to TRBD1. Germline-derived CDR1 and CDR2 are LNHNV and YYDKDF (reference sequence). The CDR3 length is 12 residues. The J segment lost 8 bases and the V segment lost 9 bases, leaving 5 bases of the junction unmatched. The CDR3 nucleotides read TGTGCCACTAGGACAGGGGAGCATGAGCAGTTCTTC. Translating gives CATRTGEHEQFF. Filled out from reference TRBV15 and TRBJ2-1, the complete variable domain reads DAMVIQNPRYQVTQFGKPVTLSCSQTLNHNVMYWYQQKSSQAPKLLFHYYDKDFNNEADTPDNFQSRRPNTSFCFLDIRSPGLGDTAMYLCATRTGEHEQFFGPGTRLTVL.

The chain recombines TRBV2 with TRBJ1-5; D ambiguous. V lost 7 bases, J lost 4 bases, and 8 bases lay in between. The CDR3 length is 12 residues. CDR1 and CDR2 (germline): SNHLY, FYNNEI. The CDR3 DNA reads as TGTGCCAGCACTCTAGGGAATCAGCCCCAGCATTTT. Its protein is CASTLGNQPQHF.

This chain links TRBV5-4 with TRBJ2-7, with TRBD1 as a possible D gene (6 bases). V was pared by 5 bases and J by 2 bases, with 11 bases between. This CDR3 contains 13 residues. The V gene's germline CDR1 is SGHNT and CDR2 YYREEE (reference sequence). CDR3 sequence reads: CASRSGETYEQYF. CDR3 bases: TGTGCCAGCAGGTCAGGGGAAACCTACGAGCAGTACTTC. Full variable domain (outside the CDR3, taken from reference TRBV5-4 and TRBJ2-7): ETGVTQSPTHLIKTRGQQVTLRCSSQSGHNTVSWYQQALGQGPQFIFQYYREEENGRGNFPPRFSGLQFPNYSSELNVNALELDDSALYLCASRSGETYEQYFGPGTRLTVT.

This chain joins TRBV29-1 and TRBJ2-3; D is possibly TRBD2 (6 bases). The CDR3 loop spans 11 amino acids. CDR1 and CDR2 from the germline V gene are SQVTM and ANQGSEA. The V and J ends lost 0 bases and 11 bases respectively, with 9 bases between them. CDR3 bases: TGCAGCGTTGAAGATTTGGAGGGGCAGTATTTT. The encoded protein is CSVEDLEGQYF.

This clone was seen a single time. The chain employs TRBV2 and TRBJ1-1, with D unresolved. Germline CDR1 reads SNHLY; CDR2 reads FYNNEI. The CDR3 extends over 11 amino acids. The chain's CDR3 is CSFGGKTEAFF. CDR3 nucleotides: TGTTCGTTTGGTGGGAAGACTGAAGCTTTCTTT.

This chain connects TRBV7-2 to TRBJ1-1; D unresolved. Germline assignment: CDR1 SGHTA and CDR2 FQGNSA. This CDR3 comprises 14 residues. Trimming pared 6 bases from V and 6 bases from J, leaving 17 bases between. DNA of the CDR3: TGTGCCAGCAGGGATTGGCAGCCCTTCGCTGAAGCTTTCTTT. Translated, it gives CASRDWQPFAEAFF.

The chain couples TRBV21-1 to TRBJ2-7; the table's TRBD1 call for D was not verified on the DNA. TRBV21-1 corresponds to a pseudogene. The CDR3 loop spans 14 amino acids. DNA for the CDR3: TGTGCCAGCAGCTTAACCCCCGACATCTACGAGCAGTACTTC. This encodes CASSLTPDIYEQYF.

The J gene is TRBJ2-6, the V gene TRBV14; a possible D gene is TRBD2 (5 bases). Germline assignment: CDR1 SGHDN and CDR2 FVKESK. The germline V and J ends were trimmed by 1 base and 0 bases, with 19 bases remaining between them. This CDR3 comprises 20 residues. For the CDR3, the DNA is TGTGCCAGCAGCCAAGGAAGTATGACACTGGAGGTCTCTGGGGCCAACGTCCTGACTTTC. Protein product: CASSQGSMTLEVSGANVLTF.